This T cell receptor beta chain was obtained from a study of blood T cell repertoires in COVID-19. Across the study: Acute-phase and convalescent COVID-19 samples originated in the United States, Italy and Spain.

The CDR3 runs to 15 residues. V trimming: 0 bases; J trimming: 3 bases; junction bases outside the gene matches: 5. Germline CDR1 and CDR2: MGHRA and YSYEKL. Per the original methods: Nucleated cell counts were estimated from reference gene primer amplification. This table comes from immunoSEQ multiplex PCR, and its TCRdb copy is limited to in-frame clones, with some not included. That table furnishes V, J and clone size, whereas the DNA furnished D and trimming. In the table there are around 92,000 clones, 86% of which are singletons. Input material: peripheral blood. V usage is TRBV4-1 and J usage is TRBJ2-7, with 7 bases identical to TRBD1. The sequence was collected from a human donor in a cohort sampled during active COVID-19. CDR3 sequence (DNA): TGCGCCAGCAGCCAAGAAGCACGGGACAGCTACGAGCAGTACTTC. It is translated as CASSQEARDSYEQYF.